The sample holds many counts of the clone carrying this T cell receptor (beta chain). Individuals with ophthalmopathy presented a Clinical Activity Score of at least 3, a NOSPECS grade of at least 4 and a duration under 3 months. PBMCs were obtained from 10 ml fresh peripheral blood. The ends were cut back, 8 bases at V and 5 bases at J, with 20 bases in the middle. The CDR3 has 15 amino acids. Per the germline V gene, CDR1 is SNHLY and CDR2 is FYNNEI. Authors of the study amplified TCR beta CDR3 regions from RNA transcripts. Carried out on the TCR CDR3, a first-round RT-PCR used the HTBI primer set. TCRdb re-called the multiplex PCR reads with MiXCR, one entry per CDR3 protein. Among around 360,000 distinct CDR3 sequences, roughly 15% were seen once, and the ten largest hold about 21%. These data are taken from a study of T cells in Graves' hyperthyroidism and ophthalmopathy.

Sequencing input: blood. The chain combines TRBV2 with TRBJ2-3; possibly TRBD1 for D (5 bases). The sequence came from a woman aged 60 to 75 with Graves' ophthalmopathy. The CDR3 region is CASLKDIPRVDTQYF. CDR3 bases: TGTGCCAGCCTAAAGGATATCCCCAGGGTAGATACGCAGTATTTT.